Listed here are 19 T cell receptor beta chains from one sample, sequenced in a study of cytomegalovirus exposure and HLA in healthy donors. Some clones are missing from TCRdb's copy, which holds only in-frame ones; the method was immunoSEQ multiplex PCR. Counted here are 150,000 to 200,000 clones, around 81% occurring once; the ten biggest clones make up over 2%. What was sequenced was PBMCs. These receptors all come from a man younger than 40 in good health and CMV-seropositive.

This rearrangement joins TRBV7-2 to TRBJ2-7; 7 bases fit TRBD2. CDR1 is SGHTA and CDR2 is FQGNSA in the germline V gene. The CDR3 totals 15 residues. Unmatched junction bases numbered 10, after V lost 5 bases and J lost 3 bases. The CDR3 DNA sequence: TGTGCCAGCAGCCCCTGGAGCGGGGAGTACTACGAGCAGTACTTC. Amino acids: CASSPWSGEYYEQYF.

This clone has just one count. The J gene is TRBJ1-4, the V gene TRBV11-2, with D perhaps TRBD1 (5 bases). This CDR3 is 12 amino acids long. In germline, CDR1 is SGHAT, CDR2 FQNNGV. Trimming left V 6 bases short and J 5 bases short, with 7 bases between. The CDR3 sequence is CASSYRNEKLFF. CDR3 DNA sequence: TGTGCCAGCAGTTACAGGAATGAAAAACTGTTTTTT.

V is TRBV7-2 and J is TRBJ2-3; TRBD2 might be the D (6 bases). CDR1 is SGHTA, CDR2 FQGNSA, per germline. This CDR3 has 14 amino acids. V was shortened by 3 bases and J by 3 bases, with 10 bases between the two germline ends. The CDR3 here is CASSLGLKTDTQYF. CDR3 sequence (DNA): TGTGCCAGCAGCTTGGGACTGAAAACAGATACGCAGTATTTT.

J is TRBJ2-7 and V is TRBV13; D may be TRBD1 (6 bases). CDR3 length equals 13 residues. Trimming stripped 5 bases from V and 1 base from J, with 9 bases between. Germline V CDR1 and CDR2: PRHDT, FYEKMQ (reference sequence). CDR3 in DNA: TGTGCCAGCAGCACCGGACAGTCCTACGAGCAGTACTTC. This sequence encodes CASSTGQSYEQYF.

The V call is TRBV6-5, the J call TRBJ2-1, with TRBD2 as a possible D gene (5 bases). The CDR3 contains 14 residues. The V and J ends lost 5 bases and 5 bases respectively, with 13 bases between them. CDR1 and CDR2 from the germline V gene are MNHEY and SVGAGI. CDR3 nucleotides: TGTGCCAGCAGTCGCCGGGAATATGACAATGAGCAGTTCTTC. It yields the protein CASSRREYDNEQFF.

The CDR3: CASSSEGGGEQFF. DNA for the CDR3: TGTGCCAGCAGCTCCGAGGGTGGTGGGGAGCAGTTCTTC. The rearrangement links TRBV11-2 to TRBJ2-1; D might be TRBD2 (5 bases). Germline CDR1 reads SGHAT; CDR2 reads FQNNGV. V gave up 4 bases and J gave up 10 bases, with 14 bases separating them. The CDR3 length is 13 residues.

The chain combines TRBV19 with TRBJ1-5; no reliable D call. The V end was cut by 3 bases, the J end by 2 bases, with 17 bases between. The germline CDR1 and CDR2 sequences are LNHDA and SQIVND (reference sequence). The CDR3 is made up of 17 amino acids. CDR3 residues: CASSIWRSGGGNQPQHF. The CDR3 DNA reads as TGTGCCAGTAGTATTTGGCGGTCGGGTGGTGGCAATCAGCCCCAGCATTTT.

The chain joins TRBV5-1 to TRBJ2-3; TRBD2 matches at 8 bases. Germline lookup yields CDR1 SGHRS and CDR2 YFSETQ. This CDR3 spans 16 amino acids. J was trimmed by 2 bases and V by 3 bases; bases with no gene match: 8. CDR3 sequence reads: CASSYLGGGPTDTQYF. For the CDR3, the DNA is TGCGCCAGCAGCTACCTTGGCGGGGGGCCCACAGATACGCAGTATTTT.

This clone was counted once. The DNA for the CDR3 is TGTGCCAGCAGCCAAGATCTTCCGCAGTACGAGCAGTACTTC. Protein product: CASSQDLPQYEQYF. The rearrangement joins TRBV4-2 to TRBJ2-7, with D unclear. Trimming stripped 0 bases from V and 4 bases from J, with 10 bases between. Germline CDR1 is LGHNA and CDR2 is YNFKEQ. This CDR3 comprises 14 residues.

This clone was found a few times. V gene TRBV7-3 combines with J gene TRBJ1-2; maybe TRBD1 (5 bases). The V and J ends lost 5 bases and 8 bases respectively, with 18 bases between them. Per the germline V gene, CDR1 is SGHTA and CDR2 is FQGTGA. CDR3 length equals 14 residues. The CDR3 DNA reads TGTGCCAGCAGCCCCCAGGGAGGGGAGATCGGCTACACCTTC. Translating it yields CASSPQGGEIGYTF.

The chain uses TRBV2 and TRBJ2-3; possibly TRBD2 for D (5 bases). The CDR3 is made up of 14 amino acids. Trimming left V 6 bases short and J 0 bases short, with 10 bases between. Germline assignment: CDR1 SNHLY and CDR2 FYNNEI. Written as DNA, the CDR3 is TGTGCCAGCAGGGACTTGGATAGCACAGATACGCAGTATTTT. Translation gives CASRDLDSTDTQYF.

The chain recombines TRBV2 with TRBJ2-5; 10 nucleotides align to TRBD2. The J segment lost 5 bases and the V segment lost 9 bases, leaving 6 bases of the junction unmatched. The CDR3 contains 13 residues. Looked up from germline, CDR1 is SNHLY and CDR2 is FYNNEI. The CDR3: CARGAGGPETQYF. The CDR3 nucleotides read TGTGCCAGAGGAGCGGGGGGGCCCGAGACCCAGTACTTC.

The chain is built from TRBV18 and TRBJ2-7, with D unresolved. The CDR3 runs to 11 residues. Germline CDR1 reads KGHSH; CDR2 reads LQKENI. Trimming removed 5 bases at V and 4 bases at J, with 6 bases between. CDR3 coding DNA: TGTGCCAGCTCAGAGGAATACGAGCAGTACTTC. Protein: CASSEEYEQYF.

DNA for the CDR3: TGTGCCAGCAGCTTGGGGGGGGTCCCAGTCCCCCCGATCTACGAGCAGTACTTC. Amino acid sequence: CASSLGGVPVPPIYEQYF. This chain uses TRBV5-4 with TRBJ2-7, with D possibly matching TRBD2 (6 bases). Trimming cost V 0 bases and J 3 bases, with 22 bases left between them. Germline values: CDR1 SGHNT, CDR2 YYREEE (reference sequence). The length of the CDR3 is 18 residues.

CDR3 loop: CASSRGRVEGYTF. The CDR3 coding sequence is TGTGCCAGCAGCCGAGGCAGGGTGGAGGGCTACACCTTC. The chain combines TRBV6-5 with TRBJ1-2, with D tentatively TRBD1 (5 bases). CDR3 length: 13 amino acids. V was trimmed by 6 bases and J by 8 bases, leaving 16 bases between them. Germline CDR1 and CDR2: MNHEY and SVGAGI.

The chain has TRBV25-1 and TRBJ2-2, with D possibly TRBD1 on 6 matching bases. The CDR3 has 12 residues. With 5 bases removed from V and 9 bases from J, the gap between germline ends came to 10 bases. CDR1 and CDR2 (germline): MGHDK, SYGVNS. In DNA form, the CDR3 reads TGTGCCAGCAGTCACAGGGCCCGGGAGCTGTTTTTT. This gives the protein CASSHRARELFF.

The rearrangement links TRBV7-2 to TRBJ2-3; D possibly corresponds to TRBD2 (6 bases). This CDR3 is 12 amino acids long. Germline V lookup: CDR1 SGHTA, CDR2 FQGNSA. The V gene lost 2 bases and the J gene lost 13 bases, with 13 bases spanning the gap. The CDR3 DNA is TGTGCCAGCAGCTTATCGGGGGATAAAAAGTATTTT. Amino acid sequence: CASSLSGDKKYF.

The chain couples TRBV9 to TRBJ2-5; 8 bases fit TRBD2. Losses at the gene ends were 4 bases for V and 1 base for J; bases not matched to a gene: 12. The CDR3 totals 17 residues. In germline, CDR1 is SGDLS, CDR2 YYNGEE. CDR3 sequence: CASSPHNPGGGQETQYF. DNA for the CDR3: TGTGCCAGCAGCCCCCATAATCCGGGGGGGGGCCAAGAGACCCAGTACTTC.

The chain links TRBV13 to TRBJ2-1; possible D gene TRBD2, 5 bases. Looked up from germline, CDR1 is PRHDT and CDR2 is FYEKMQ (reference sequence). The V and J ends lost 5 bases and 7 bases respectively, with 15 bases between them. This CDR3 is built from 14 residues. The CDR3 loop reads CASSPRGSQNEQFF. The CDR3 bases are TGTGCCAGCAGCCCCCGGGGTTCTCAAAATGAGCAGTTCTTC.